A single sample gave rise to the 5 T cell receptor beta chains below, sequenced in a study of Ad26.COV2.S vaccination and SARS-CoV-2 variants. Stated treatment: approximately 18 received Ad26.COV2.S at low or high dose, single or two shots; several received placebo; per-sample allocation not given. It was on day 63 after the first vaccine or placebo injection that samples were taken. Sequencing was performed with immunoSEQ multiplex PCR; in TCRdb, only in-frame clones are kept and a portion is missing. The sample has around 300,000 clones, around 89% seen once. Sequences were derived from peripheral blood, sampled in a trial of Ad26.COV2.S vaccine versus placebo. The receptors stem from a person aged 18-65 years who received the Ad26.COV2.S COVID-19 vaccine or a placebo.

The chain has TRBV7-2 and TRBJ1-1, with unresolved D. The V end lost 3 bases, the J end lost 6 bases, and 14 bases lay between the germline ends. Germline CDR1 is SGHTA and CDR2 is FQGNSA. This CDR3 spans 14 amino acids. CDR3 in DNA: TGTGCCAGCAGCTTTGGATTCCTCGGCCCTGAAGCTTTCTTT. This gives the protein CASSFGFLGPEAFF.

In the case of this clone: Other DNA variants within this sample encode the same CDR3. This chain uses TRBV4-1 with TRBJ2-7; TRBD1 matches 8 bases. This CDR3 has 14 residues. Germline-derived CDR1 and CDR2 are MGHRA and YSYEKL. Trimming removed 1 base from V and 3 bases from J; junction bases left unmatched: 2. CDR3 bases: TGCGCCAGCAGCCAAGGACAGGGGAGCTACGAGCAGTACTTC. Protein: CASSQGQGSYEQYF.

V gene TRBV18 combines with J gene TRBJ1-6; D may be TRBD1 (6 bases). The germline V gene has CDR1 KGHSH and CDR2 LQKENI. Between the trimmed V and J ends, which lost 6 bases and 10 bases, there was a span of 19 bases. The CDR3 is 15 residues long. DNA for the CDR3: TGTGCCAGCTCGGAGACTGACAGGCTTGAATCACCCCTCCACTTT. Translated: CASSETDRLESPLHF.

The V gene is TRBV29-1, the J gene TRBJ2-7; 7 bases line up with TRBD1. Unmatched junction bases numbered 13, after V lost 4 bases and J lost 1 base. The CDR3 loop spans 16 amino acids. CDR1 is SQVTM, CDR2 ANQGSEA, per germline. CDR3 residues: CSVVSRGRGSSYEQYF. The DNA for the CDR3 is TGCAGCGTTGTCTCCAGGGGCAGGGGGTCATCCTACGAGCAGTACTTC.

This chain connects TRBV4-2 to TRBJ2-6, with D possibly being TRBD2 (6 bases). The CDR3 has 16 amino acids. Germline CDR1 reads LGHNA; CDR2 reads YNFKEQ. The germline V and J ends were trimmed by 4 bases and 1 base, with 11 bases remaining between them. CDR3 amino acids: CASSRIGGSGANVLTF. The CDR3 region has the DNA TGTGCCAGCAGCCGAATAGGAGGGTCTGGGGCCAACGTCCTGACTTTC.